One sample yielded the 19 T cell receptor beta chains listed below, sequenced in a study of blood T cell repertoires in COVID-19. The assay was immunoSEQ multiplex PCR, and TCRdb's table has in-frame clones only and misses some. The table records fewer than 350,000 clones, 85% of them present only once. Material for sequencing was PBMCs or T cells enriched from blood (not recorded which). The source of these receptors is a woman aged 30 to 39 who had been exposed to COVID-19.

CDR3 coding DNA: TGCGCCAGCAGCCTACAGACAGAGTCGAACACTGAAGCTTTCTTT. This codes for CASSLQTESNTEAFF. This sequence joins TRBV4-1 and TRBJ1-1, with D perhaps TRBD1 (5 bases). V was cut by 4 bases and J by 1 base, with 13 bases left in between. CDR1 MGHRA and CDR2 YSYEKL come from the germline V gene. The CDR3 has 15 residues.

The chain is built from TRBV18 and TRBJ1-1, with D possibly matching TRBD1 (6 bases). Trimming stripped 8 bases from V and 3 bases from J, with 13 bases between. Germline V gene data show CDR1 as KGHSH and CDR2 as LQKENI. This CDR3 has 13 residues. CDR3 sequence: CASKPEGDTEAFF. The CDR3 region has the DNA TGTGCCAGCAAGCCTGAGGGGGACACTGAAGCTTTCTTT.

V is TRBV2 and J is TRBJ2-2; D perhaps matches TRBD1 (7 bases). Germline CDR1 and CDR2: SNHLY and FYNNEI. Trimming took 2 bases from V and 8 from J, leaving 12 bases between them. The CDR3 totals 14 residues. CDR3 sequence (DNA): TGTGCCAGCAGTGAATCAGGGGGACTGGGGGAGCTGTTTTTT. The encoded protein is CASSESGGLGELFF.

The chain joins TRBV7-9 to TRBJ2-2; possible D gene TRBD2, 5 bases. The germline V and J ends were trimmed by 0 bases and 1 base, with 12 bases remaining between them. This CDR3 spans 17 amino acids. CDR1 is SEHNR and CDR2 is FQNEAQ in the germline V gene (reference sequence). For the CDR3, the DNA is TGTGCCAGCAGCTTAGCGGCAGGACTTCTGAACACCGGGGAGCTGTTTTTT. Its translation is CASSLAAGLLNTGELFF. Full variable domain (outside the CDR3, taken from reference TRBV7-9 and TRBJ2-2): DTGVSQNPRHKITKRGQNVTFRCDPISEHNRLYWYRQTLGQGPEFLTYFQNEAQLEKSRLLSDRFSAERPKGSFSTLEIQRTEQGDSAMYLCASSLAAGLLNTGELFFGEGSRLTVL.

This chain uses TRBV4-2 with TRBJ1-2; 7 nucleotides align to TRBD1. Germline loops: CDR1 LGHNA, CDR2 YNFKEQ. J gave up 4 bases and V 3 bases, and 8 bases lay outside the gene matches. This CDR3 is 15 amino acids long. This CDR3 reads CASSQPDRTFYGYTF. The CDR3 DNA reads as TGTGCCAGCAGCCAGCCGGACAGGACATTCTATGGCTACACCTTC.

The V gene is TRBV12-2, the J gene TRBJ2-1; TRBD2, as called in the table, went unchecked against the DNA. TRBV12-2 is tagged as a pseudogene. The CDR3 runs to 16 residues. The CDR3 region has the DNA TGTGCAAGTCGCTTCAGAGATGGGGAGGGATGGGATGAGCAGTTCTTC. Translating it yields CASRFRDGEGWDEQFF.

The J gene is TRBJ2-5, the V gene TRBV30; a weak D match, TRBD1 (8 bases). CDR1 and CDR2 (germline): GTSNPN, SVGIG (reference sequence). The CDR3 runs to 11 residues. Trimming pared 7 bases from V and 5 bases from J, leaving 11 bases between. The CDR3 sequence is CAYRGGETQYF. The CDR3 DNA is TGTGCCTACAGGGGGGGGGAGACCCAGTACTTC.

Comments on this clone: Other DNA sequences in the sample encode the same CDR3. V and J are TRBV3-1 (or the pseudogene TRBV3-2) and TRBJ1-5; D gene uncertain. The CDR3 is made up of 15 amino acids. CDR1 is LGHDT and CDR2 is YNNKEL in the germline V gene (reference sequence). The V and J ends lost 0 bases and 1 base respectively, with 7 bases between them. Written as DNA, the CDR3 is TGTGCCAGCAGCCAAGATTCCAGGAGCAATCAGCCCCAGCATTTT. This codes for CASSQDSRSNQPQHF.

The chain couples TRBV18 to TRBJ1-1; D may be TRBD1 (6 bases). CDR1 is KGHSH and CDR2 is LQKENI in the germline V gene. V lost 5 bases and J lost 0, with 13 bases in between. The CDR3 length is 15 residues. This chain's CDR3 is CASSELQGLNTEAFF. The DNA of the CDR3 is TGTGCCAGCTCAGAATTACAGGGTTTGAACACTGAAGCTTTCTTT.

The count of this clone is one. The CDR3 sequence is CASSSWGGVGGELFF. As DNA, the CDR3 is TGTGCCAGCAGCTCCTGGGGAGGGGTCGGCGGGGAGCTGTTTTTT. The gene calls are TRBV7-3 and TRBJ2-2; 7 bases are a match to TRBD2. The junction had 9 bases not matched to a gene; V was cut back by 4 bases and J by 7 bases. This CDR3 has 15 residues. Germline CDR1 is SGHTA and CDR2 is FQGTGA.

This clone was seen only once. The chain is built from TRBV10-3 and TRBJ2-1; D is unclear. V was pared by 4 bases and J by 1 base, with 5 bases between. The CDR3 contains 13 residues. Germline V gene sequence: CDR1 ENHRY, CDR2 SYGVKD. CDR3 bases: TGTGCCATCAGTGGAACTTCCTACAATGAGCAGTTCTTC. Encoded protein: CAISGTSYNEQFF.

V is TRBV5-6 and J is TRBJ2-7, with 7 bases matching TRBD2. Trimming at V came to 2 bases and at J to 6 bases, leaving 8 bases not matched to a gene. The length of the CDR3 is 14 residues. Germline V CDR1 and CDR2: SGHDT, YYEEEE. The CDR3 nucleotides read TGTGCCAGCAGCTTCTCTGCGGGAGATCCCGAGCAGTACTTC. As protein: CASSFSAGDPEQYF.

The chain combines TRBV30 with TRBJ2-3; 9 nucleotides align to TRBD2. J was trimmed by 5 bases and V by 0 bases; bases with no gene match: 12. Per germline, CDR1 GTSNPN and CDR2 SVGIG (reference sequence). The CDR3 contains 17 residues. The CDR3 loop is CAWSVGLKRGAEDTQYF. The CDR3, as DNA: TGTGCCTGGAGTGTTGGCCTAAAGCGGGGGGCAGAAGATACGCAGTATTTT.

The chain carries TRBV5-1 and TRBJ2-2; 16 nucleotides agree with TRBD2. With 3 bases clipped from V and 4 bases from J, the junction kept 3 bases outside the gene matches. Germline V lookup: CDR1 SGHRS, CDR2 YFSETQ. The CDR3 has 17 residues. The CDR3 spells CASSYGTSGRATGELFF. The CDR3 DNA is TGCGCCAGCAGCTACGGGACTAGCGGGAGGGCCACCGGGGAGCTGTTTTTT.

Notes on this clone: Other DNA sequences of this sample code for an identical CDR3. The CDR3 loop reads CASSSKGGTEAFF. The CDR3 coding sequence is TGTGCCAGCAGCTCCAAGGGAGGCACTGAAGCTTTCTTT. The chain uses TRBV7-9 and TRBJ1-1; no firm D call. Germline V gene sequence: CDR1 SEHNR, CDR2 FQNEAQ (reference sequence). Trimming removed 4 bases at V and 4 bases at J, with 10 bases between. CDR3 length equals 13 residues.

The CDR3 loop reads CASSLGAGRKVQTQYF. The CDR3 DNA is TGCGCCAGCAGCTTGGGGGCCGGCCGAAAGGTCCAGACCCAGTACTTC. V usage is TRBV5-1 and J usage is TRBJ2-5; no clear D. There are 16 residues in the CDR3. The germline V gene has CDR1 SGHRS and CDR2 YFSETQ. Between the trimmed V and J ends, which lost 0 bases and 6 bases, there was a span of 18 bases.

This sequence joins TRBV5-1 and TRBJ2-2, with D hard to call. The CDR3 length is 15 residues. Germline V CDR1 and CDR2: SGHRS, YFSETQ. Trimming took off 0 bases at V and 1 base at J, with 7 bases between the two ends. The CDR3 nucleotides read TGCGCCAGCAGCTTGGCTCGGTTGAACACCGGGGAGCTGTTTTTT. It is translated as CASSLARLNTGELFF.

The rearrangement uses TRBV30 and TRBJ2-5; D remains ambiguous. This CDR3 spans 11 amino acids. The germline V gene encodes CDR1 GTSNPN and CDR2 SVGIG (reference sequence). Deletions cut 3 bases from V and 4 bases from J, with 6 bases between. CDR3 protein: CAWRSGETQYF. In nucleotides, the CDR3 is TGTGCCTGGAGATCGGGAGAGACCCAGTACTTC. The full variable domain, with the rest looked up from reference TRBV30 and TRBJ2-5, is SQTIHQWPATLVQPVGSPLSLECTVEGTSNPNLYWYRQAAGRGLQLLFYSVGIGQISSEVPQNLSASRPQDRQFILSSKKLLLSDSGFYLCAWRSGETQYFGPGTRLLVL.

The chain recombines TRBV19 with TRBJ1-1; no clear D. Trimming cost V 4 bases and J 3 bases, with 12 bases left between them. There are 14 residues in the CDR3. The germline V gene has CDR1 LNHDA and CDR2 SQIVND (reference sequence). The CDR3 coding sequence is TGTGCCAGTAGTACCGTACTGAGGGACACTGAAGCTTTCTTT. It yields the protein CASSTVLRDTEAFF. The whole variable domain, filled in from reference TRBV19 and TRBJ1-1, reads DGGITQSPKYLFRKEGQNVTLSCEQNLNHDAMYWYRQDPGQGLRLIYYSQIVNDFQKGDIAEGYSVSREKKESFPLTVTSAQKNPTAFYLCASSTVLRDTEAFFGQGTRLTVV.